This T cell receptor beta chain was obtained from a study of blood T cell repertoires in COVID-19. Study-wide context: The United States, Italy and Spain supplied acute and convalescent COVID-19 samples.

Libraries were prepared by immunoSEQ multiplex PCR; TCRdb keeps only in-frame clonotypes and omits some of them. The data show roughly 410,000 clones, with around 91% seen just once and under 2% held by the top ten. The CDR3 is 15 amino acids. With 1 base removed from V and 3 bases from J, the gap between germline ends came to 12 bases. Germline CDR1 SGHTA, CDR2 FQGNSA. While infection was still active, Seattle patients were enrolled and then followed longitudinally. The chain carries TRBV7-2 and TRBJ1-1, with D tentatively TRBD1 (5 bases). The TCR was taken from a woman aged 40 to 49 with COVID-19, enrolled during active disease. The specimen sequenced was peripheral blood. This CDR3 is CASSLGLGTYTEAFF. The CDR3 region has the DNA TGTGCCAGCAGCTTAGGCCTGGGGACTTACACTGAAGCTTTCTTT.